This is a list of T cell receptor beta chains from one sample in a study of cytomegalovirus exposure and HLA in healthy donors. Assay: immunoSEQ multiplex PCR; the TCRdb copy retains only in-frame clones and omits some. The sample comprises around 62,000 clones, 78% of which are singletons, and 9.7% rests with the top ten. The sequenced sample was PBMCs. These receptors were collected from a man between 35 and 55 years old in good health and CMV-seronegative. CDR3s include the opening cysteine and the closing phenylalanine or tryptophan. D genes are given only for firm matches. Clone size is given for some rows only: seen once, a few or many times, or a class if the clone is expanded.

size	J	D	V	CDR3	DNA
.	TRBJ2-3	.	TRBV7-9	CASSPGLTPDTQYF	TGTGCCAGCAGCCCGGGACTCACACCAGATACGCAGTATTTT
.	TRBJ1-1	.	TRBV19	CASSIGWAGEAFF	TGTGCCAGTAGTATAGGATGGGCCGGTGAAGCTTTCTTT
.	TRBJ2-3	TRBD1	TRBV9	CASSPTGGGDTQYF	TGTGCCAGCAGCCCGACAGGGGGAGGGGATACGCAGTATTTT
.	TRBJ2-1	.	TRBV25-1	CASSVSGISRVNEQFF	TGTGCCAGCAGTGTGTCAGGGATCTCCAGAGTCAATGAGCAGTTCTTC
.	TRBJ2-7	.	TRBV6-5	CASRRGGLTSYEQYF	TGTGCCAGCAGACGCGGGGGCCTGACCTCCTACGAGCAGTACTTC
.	TRBJ2-7	.	TRBV11-2	CASSLVLTDYEQYF	TGTGCCAGCAGCTTAGTTCTGACTGATTACGAGCAGTACTTC
few	TRBJ1-5	TRBD1	TRBV2	CASERYRQGARDQPQHF	TGTGCCAGCGAAAGATACCGACAGGGGGCTCGGGATCAGCCCCAGCATTTT
.	TRBJ2-3	TRBD2	TRBV5-1	CASSLDLAGTQYF	TGCGCCAGCAGCTTGGACTTAGCGGGTACGCAGTATTTT
once	TRBJ2-6	.	TRBV28	CASSWAGALSGANVLTF	TGTGCCAGCAGTTGGGCAGGGGCCCTCTCTGGGGCCAACGTCCTGACTTTC
few	TRBJ2-2	.	TRBV5-1	CASSLAVTGELFF	TGCGCCAGCAGCTTGGCGGTCACCGGGGAGCTGTTTTTT
.	TRBJ1-6	.	TRBV7-2	CASSPLPVRGYNSPLHF	TGTGCCAGCAGCCCCCTCCCGGTAAGGGGCTATAATTCACCCCTCCACTTT
.	TRBJ2-1	TRBD2	TRBV27	CASSFRLRGGQREGYNEQFF	TGTGCCAGCAGTTTTCGACTTAGGGGGGGGCAGCGGGAGGGATACAATGAGCAGTTCTTC
.	TRBJ1-2	.	TRBV5-1	CASRGTTENYGYTF	TGCGCCAGCAGGGGAACGACAGAGAACTATGGCTACACCTTC
.	TRBJ2-7	.	TRBV4-1	CASSQDLAGKAYEQYF	TGCGCCAGCAGCCAAGATTTGGCAGGGAAAGCCTACGAGCAGTACTTC
.	TRBJ2-7	.	TRBV28	CASSPHNTGNEQYF	TGTGCCAGCAGTCCACATAATACAGGGAACGAGCAGTACTTC
.	TRBJ2-2	.	TRBV6-4	CASREMGHSGELFF	TGTGCCAGCAGAGAAATGGGGCACTCCGGGGAGCTGTTTTTT
.	TRBJ1-2	.	TRBV11-2	CASSPAAGRYGYTF	TGTGCCAGCAGCCCCGCCGCAGGGAGGTATGGCTACACCTTC
.	TRBJ2-7	TRBD1	TRBV7-9	CASSLPPGQGKNEQYF	TGTGCCAGCAGCTTACCACCGGGACAGGGGAAGAACGAGCAGTACTTC
.	TRBJ2-7	TRBD2	TRBV6-5	CASSYGAGGSYEQYF	TGTGCCAGCAGTTACGGGGCGGGAGGGTCCTACGAGCAGTACTTC
.	TRBJ2-7	.	TRBV7-9	CSSRTTTYEQYF	TGTTCCAGCAGGACTACCACCTACGAGCAGTACTTC
.	TRBJ2-5	.	TRBV11-2	CASSLGQKETQYF	TGTGCCAGCAGCTTAGGGCAGAAAGAGACCCAGTACTTC
.	TRBJ2-7	TRBD2	TRBV7-8	CASSLVREGSYEQYF	TGTGCCAGCAGCTTAGTGCGGGAGGGCTCCTACGAGCAGTACTTC
.	TRBJ1-5	.	TRBV19	CASSIGQVSNQPQHF	TGTGCCAGTAGTATAGGACAGGTTAGCAATCAGCCCCAGCATTTT
.	TRBJ1-1	.	TRBV2	CASKDRWNTEAFF	TGTGCCAGCAAAGACAGGTGGAACACTGAAGCTTTCTTT
.	TRBJ2-2	TRBD1	TRBV6-5	CASSKGTVNTGELFF	TGTGCCAGCAGTAAAGGGACAGTCAACACCGGGGAGCTGTTTTTT
once	TRBJ2-6	.	TRBV11-2	CASSGRANVLTF	TGTGCCAGCAGCGGGCGGGCCAACGTCCTGACTTTC
.	TRBJ2-1	TRBD1	TRBV23-1	CASSQSGDRGSSYNEQFF	TGCGCCAGCAGTCAATCTGGGGACAGGGGGAGCTCCTACAATGAGCAGTTCTTC
.	TRBJ2-3	TRBD2	TRBV28	CASSLGGRVTDTQYF	TGTGCCAGCAGTTTAGGCGGGAGGGTCACAGATACGCAGTATTTT
.	TRBJ1-5	.	TRBV2	CASSEWYPRVGQPQHF	TGTGCCAGCAGTGAATGGTACCCCAGGGTAGGTCAGCCCCAGCATTTT
.	TRBJ1-1	TRBD1	TRBV19	CASSSGGLNTEAFF	TGTGCCAGTAGTTCAGGGGGCTTGAACACTGAAGCTTTCTTT
.	TRBJ1-5	.	TRBV7-2	CASSLVPGRYQPQHF	TGTGCCAGCAGCTTAGTGCCGGGGAGGTACCAGCCCCAGCATTTT
few	TRBJ1-5	TRBD1	TRBV5-6	CASSRGQNQPQHF	TGTGCCAGCAGCCGGGGACAGAATCAGCCCCAGCATTTT
once	TRBJ2-7	.	TRBV25-1	CASNPGVGSYEQYF	TGTGCCAGCAACCCAGGGGTTGGCTCCTACGAGCAGTACTTC
.	TRBJ1-1	.	TRBV4-1	CASSQDWGGNTEAFF	TGCGCCAGCAGCCAAGACTGGGGGGGGAACACTGAAGCTTTCTTT
.	TRBJ2-7	TRBD2	TRBV6-6	CASSLLLAGTYEQYF	TGTGCCAGCAGCCTCCTTTTAGCGGGCACCTACGAGCAGTACTTC
.	TRBJ2-1	TRBD2	TRBV4-1	CASSQAPGLAGGRRYDEQFF	TGCGCCAGCAGCCAAGCCCCGGGACTAGCGGGAGGGAGAAGATACGATGAGCAGTTCTTC
.	TRBJ2-3	.	TRBV5-1	CASSLGGIVSTDTQYF	TGCGCCAGCAGCTTGGGAGGGATCGTTAGCACAGATACGCAGTATTTT
.	TRBJ2-7	TRBD2	TRBV7-9	CASSHPARGGLDEQYF	TGTGCCAGCAGCCACCCCGCTCGGGGAGGGCTTGACGAGCAGTACTTC
.	TRBJ1-6	TRBD1	TRBV10-3	CAIRGGQGNSPLHF	TGTGCCATCAGGGGGGGACAGGGGAATTCACCCCTCCACTTT
.	TRBJ2-3	.	TRBV27	CASSPRQYTDTQYF	TGTGCCAGCAGTCCCCGACAGTACACAGATACGCAGTATTTT
.	TRBJ2-1	.	TRBV5-1	CASSQSARGNDLYNEQFF	TGCGCCAGCAGCCAATCTGCCCGCGGAAACGACTTATACAATGAGCAGTTCTTC
once	TRBJ2-7	.	TRBV7-9	CASSLGGTSYEQYF	TGTGCCAGCAGCTTAGGCGGCACGAGCTACGAGCAGTACTTC
.	TRBJ2-7	TRBD2	TRBV5-5	CASSTVAGEYEQYF	TGTGCCAGCAGCACCGTAGCGGGAGAGTACGAGCAGTACTTC